These T cell receptor beta chains were read from a single sample in a study of blood T cell repertoires in COVID-19. Repertoires were generated with immunoSEQ multiplex PCR, while TCRdb's copy carries only in-frame clones and drops some. The table shows tens of thousands of clones, with about nine tenths occurring only once. Sequencing input: peripheral blood. The receptors shown here come from a man in his fifties with active COVID-19. Each CDR3 is given with its conserved first and last residue. A D gene is named only where the DNA matches it firmly. Clone size is shown for a subset of rows, as once, few, many or a class of expanded clone.

CASSALAEVETQYF | TRBJ2-5 | TRBD2 | TRBV25-1 | -
CASSQAPLSVAKNIQYF | TRBJ2-4 | - | TRBV4-3 | -
CASRLLAGGPAEQYF | TRBJ2-7 | TRBD2 | TRBV2 | -
CAWSGGPYEQYF | TRBJ2-7 | - | TRBV30 | few
CASKGGRSGPEAFF | TRBJ1-1 | - | TRBV19 | -
CASSPGVGLADTDTQYF | TRBJ2-3 | TRBD2 | TRBV4-2 | -
CASRQLAGGNYEQYF | TRBJ2-7 | TRBD1 | TRBV28 | -
CASSRWGLPQNTGELFF | TRBJ2-2 | - | TRBV4-2 | -
CASSIVPYTDTQYF | TRBJ2-3 | - | TRBV19 | -
CASSVVGLTVMNTQYF | TRBJ2-3 | - | TRBV9 | -
CASSLIAGRTEAFF | TRBJ1-1 | - | TRBV7-9 | -
CASSPQFSASGGAQPNTGELFF | TRBJ2-2 | TRBD2 | TRBV9 | -
CASSPGGNQPQHF | TRBJ1-5 | - | TRBV6-4 | -
CASSHLRLGPNGETQYF | TRBJ2-5 | - | TRBV14 | -
CASSQGQSPDTQYF | TRBJ2-3 | TRBD1 | TRBV4-3 | -
CAFHRQGGTEAFF | TRBJ1-1 | TRBD1 | TRBV30 | -
CASSFRGRDTEAFF | TRBJ1-1 | - | TRBV28 | -
CASSPSGLAGAGGEQYF | TRBJ2-7 | TRBD2 | TRBV3-1/TRBV3-2 | -
CASSHNRGRDETQYF | TRBJ2-5 | TRBD1 | TRBV4-1 | -
CASSQDTRKVNYGYTF | TRBJ1-2 | - | TRBV3-1/TRBV3-2 | -
CASSPPGLAGRAQDTQYF | TRBJ2-3 | TRBD2 | TRBV4-1 | -
CASSLHDRVEAFF | TRBJ1-1 | TRBD1 | TRBV7-9 | -
CASSLVAGGHNEQFF | TRBJ2-1 | TRBD2 | TRBV7-3 | -
CASSEEAGQLGYTF | TRBJ1-2 | - | TRBV6-1 | -
CASSLYQGTSGDGELFF | TRBJ2-2 | TRBD2 | TRBV5-1 | -
CASSVEGQVGLASYNEQFF | TRBJ2-1 | TRBD2 | TRBV9 | -
CASSLEGRDIQYF | TRBJ2-4 | TRBD2 | TRBV7-8 | -
CASSRGLAGGDTGELFF | TRBJ2-2 | TRBD2 | TRBV6-2/TRBV6-3 | -
CASNKKDGASYEQYF | TRBJ2-7 | - | TRBV5-4 | -
CAWTLDWAGNEQFF | TRBJ2-1 | - | TRBV30 | -
CASSLALPEPQHF | TRBJ1-5 | - | TRBV7-2 | -
CTSSQDGGWTGNFMNTEAFF | TRBJ1-1 | - | TRBV1 | -
CASSYSIGGKQYF | TRBJ2-7 | - | TRBV6-5 | once
CATSDRVSSGRVGTDTQYF | TRBJ2-3 | TRBD2 | TRBV24-1 | -
CASSLNSEGDTQYF | TRBJ2-3 | - | TRBV5-1 | -
CATLGTDNEQFF | TRBJ2-1 | TRBD1 | TRBV24-1 | -
CASSPTSGREGDTQYF | TRBJ2-3 | TRBD2 | TRBV18 | -
CASSYSEGPTGELFF | TRBJ2-2 | - | TRBV6-5 | once
CASTITGSLNTEAFF | TRBJ1-1 | - | TRBV6-5 | -
CASSPGTASYEQYF | TRBJ2-7 | TRBD1 | TRBV18 | once
CASSRTGTSVYNEQFF | TRBJ2-1 | TRBD2 | TRBV19 | -
CASSSQMAGQGNYEQYF | TRBJ2-7 | TRBD1 | TRBV7-8 | -
CASSQGTSGGHEQFF | TRBJ2-1 | TRBD2 | TRBV4-2 | -
CASSQNPGGQETQYF | TRBJ2-5 | TRBD2 | TRBV3-1/TRBV3-2 | few
CASSHDRLGTDQETQYF | TRBJ2-5 | TRBD1 | TRBV3-1/TRBV3-2 | -
CASRQQGANSPLHF | TRBJ1-6 | TRBD1 | TRBV6-5 | -
CASSMGQGSYEQYF | TRBJ2-7 | TRBD1 | TRBV19 | -
CASSREGRGAPGGELFF | TRBJ2-2 | TRBD2 | TRBV11-2 | once
CASSSLEDEQYF | TRBJ2-7 | - | TRBV7-9 | -
CASSSIRQGLSGNTIYF | TRBJ1-3 | TRBD1 | TRBV7-7 | few
CASTDRGSMGNEQFF | TRBJ2-1 | - | TRBV2 | -
CASSLTGGEQFF | TRBJ2-1 | TRBD1 | TRBV12-3/TRBV12-4 | -